This T cell receptor (beta chain) derives from a study of cytomegalovirus exposure and HLA in healthy donors. General observations from the study: A later analysis showed TCR association rates differing by HLA locus, peaking at DRB1 and lowest at HLA-C. In a later analysis, common viral pathogens appeared linked to several of the most significant clusters.

A multiplex PCR was run with 60 Vbeta primers and 13 Jbeta primers. Some clones are missing from TCRdb's copy, which holds only in-frame ones; the method was immunoSEQ multiplex PCR. This table has tens of thousands of clones, 84% appearing once. The CDR3 loop spans 14 amino acids. Germline values: CDR1 KGHSH, CDR2 LQKENI. Trimming removed 4 bases from V and 4 bases from J; junction bases left unmatched: 4. To note about this clone: Its antigen is unidentified.

The rearrangement uses TRBV18 and TRBJ2-1, with TRBD1 matching 7 bases. The sequence derives from a man in his 70s in good health and CMV-seropositive. What was sequenced was PBMCs. CDR3 DNA sequence: TGTGCCAGCTCACGGGACAGCCGTTACAATGAGCAGTTCTTC. It translates to CASSRDSRYNEQFF.